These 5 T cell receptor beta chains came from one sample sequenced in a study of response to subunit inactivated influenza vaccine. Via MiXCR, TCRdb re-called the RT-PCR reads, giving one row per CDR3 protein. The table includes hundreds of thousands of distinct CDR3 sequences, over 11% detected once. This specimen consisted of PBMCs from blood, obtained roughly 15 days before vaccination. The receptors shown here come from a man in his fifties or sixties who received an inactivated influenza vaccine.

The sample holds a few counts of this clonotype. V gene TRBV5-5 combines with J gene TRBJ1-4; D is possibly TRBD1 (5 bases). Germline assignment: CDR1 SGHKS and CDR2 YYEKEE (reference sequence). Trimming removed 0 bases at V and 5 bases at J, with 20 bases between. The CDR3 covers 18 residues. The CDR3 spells CASSLAGSEFDGNEKLFF. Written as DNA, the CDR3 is TGTGCCAGCAGCTTGGCAGGGTCGGAATTCGATGGGAATGAAAAACTGTTTTTT. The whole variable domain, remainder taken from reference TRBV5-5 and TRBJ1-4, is DAGVTQSPTHLIKTRGQQVTLRCSPISGHKSVSWYQQVLGQGPQFIFQYYEKEERGRGNFPDRFSARQFPNYSSELNVNALLLGDSALYLCASSLAGSEFDGNEKLFFGSGTQLSVL.

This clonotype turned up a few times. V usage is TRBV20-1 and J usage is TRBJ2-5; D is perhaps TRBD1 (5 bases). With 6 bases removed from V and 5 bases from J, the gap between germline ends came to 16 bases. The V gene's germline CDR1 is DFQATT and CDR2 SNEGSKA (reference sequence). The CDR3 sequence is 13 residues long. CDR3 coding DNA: TGCAGTGCCCCCCATTCGACAGATGAGACCCAGTACTTC. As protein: CSAPHSTDETQYF.

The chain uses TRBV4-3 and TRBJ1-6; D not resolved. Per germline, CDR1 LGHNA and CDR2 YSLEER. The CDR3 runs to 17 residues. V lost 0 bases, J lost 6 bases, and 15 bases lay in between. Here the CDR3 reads CASSQERSRGGNSPLHF. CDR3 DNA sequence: TGCGCCAGCAGCCAAGAGAGATCACGGGGTGGTAATTCACCCCTCCACTTT.

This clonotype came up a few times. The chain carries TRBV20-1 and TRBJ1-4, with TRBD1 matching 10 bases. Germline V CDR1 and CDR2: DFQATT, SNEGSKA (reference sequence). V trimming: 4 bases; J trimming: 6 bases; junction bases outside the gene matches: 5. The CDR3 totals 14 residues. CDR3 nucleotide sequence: TGCAGTGCTACGCGGGACAGGGGTGATGAAAAACTGTTTTTT. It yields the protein CSATRDRGDEKLFF.

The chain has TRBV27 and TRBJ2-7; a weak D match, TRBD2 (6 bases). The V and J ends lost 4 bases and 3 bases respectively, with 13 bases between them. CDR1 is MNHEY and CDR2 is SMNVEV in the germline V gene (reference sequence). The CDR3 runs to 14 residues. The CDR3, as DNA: TGTGCCAGCAGTTGGGGGAGTAGCGGCTACGAGCAGTACTTC. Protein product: CASSWGSSGYEQYF.